These 10 T cell receptor beta chains were all obtained from the same sample, sequenced in a study of radiation and T cells in renal cell carcinoma. Using immunoSEQ multiplex PCR, the repertoire was profiled, and TCRdb retains in-frame clones only, with some absent. The table has tens of thousands of clones, just over 85% seen once. The time point here: blood 2 weeks post-SBRT. The treatment was: 15 Gy SBRT to primary tumor, nephrectomy 4 weeks later. Specimen: blood, collected from a patient whose treatment included radiotherapy and nephrectomy. Receptors were obtained from a woman aged 45-60 years with renal cell carcinoma.

This chain connects TRBV15 to TRBJ1-1; D remains ambiguous. The V end lost 0 bases, the J end lost 6 bases, and 5 bases lay between the germline ends. CDR3 length: 12 residues. Germline loops: CDR1 LNHNV, CDR2 YYDKDF (reference sequence). The CDR3 DNA reads as TGTGCCACCAGCAGAGACAAATCTGAAGCTTTCTTT. It specifies CATSRDKSEAFF.

The chain links TRBV5-5 to TRBJ2-7, with 7 positions matching TRBD1. This CDR3 has 14 residues. V shed 1 base and J 3 bases; nucleotides not matched to a gene: 4. Germline CDR1 reads SGHKS; CDR2 reads YYEKEE (reference sequence). The CDR3 is CASSLQGQLYEQYF. The CDR3 bases are TGTGCCAGCAGCTTGCAGGGACAGCTCTACGAGCAGTACTTC.

This clone occurred once. The rearrangement joins TRBV7-2 to TRBJ2-3; D perhaps matches TRBD2 (6 bases). This CDR3 has 16 residues. Looked up from germline, CDR1 is SGHTA and CDR2 is FQGNSA. Trimming removed 5 bases at V and 2 bases at J, with 17 bases between. In DNA form, the CDR3 reads TGTGCCAGCAGCCCACAGACTAGGGAGTTCACAGATACGCAGTATTTT. It translates to CASSPQTREFTDTQYF.

The chain carries TRBV6-1 and TRBJ2-3; D gene unclear. The CDR3 totals 15 residues. Germline assignment: CDR1 MNHNS and CDR2 SASEGT. Trimming left V 1 base short and J 0 bases short, with 8 bases between. CDR3 residues: CASSEGTVSTDTQYF. In DNA form, the CDR3 reads TGTGCCAGCAGTGAAGGGACGGTTAGCACAGATACGCAGTATTTT.

The chain links TRBV4-1 to TRBJ1-1; 11 bases fit TRBD1. CDR1 and CDR2 from the germline V gene are MGHRA and YSYEKL. The CDR3 is 17 residues long. V lost 0 bases to trimming and J lost 1 base; unmatched junction nucleotides: 4. The CDR3 nucleotides read TGCGCCAGCAGCCAAGATATGGACAGGGGGCCGAACACTGAAGCTTTCTTT. This encodes CASSQDMDRGPNTEAFF.

As DNA, the CDR3 is TGTGCCACCCGACAGACCGGCTACACCTTC. The encoded protein is CATRQTGYTF. The V call is TRBV10-3, the J call TRBJ1-2; TRBD1 is a possible D gene (5 bases). The CDR3 has 10 amino acids. Per germline, CDR1 ENHRY and CDR2 SYGVKD. Trimming took off 10 bases at V and 8 bases at J, with 11 bases between the two ends.

The chain links TRBV11-2 to TRBJ1-2; 10 bases match TRBD1. Per germline, CDR1 SGHAT and CDR2 FQNNGV. The CDR3 has 16 residues. Germline trimming cut 7 bases from V and 6 bases from J; bases unmatched to any gene: 14. This CDR3 reads CASNFLNRDRGNGYTF. The CDR3 DNA reads TGTGCCAGCAACTTTCTAAACCGGGACAGGGGAAATGGCTACACCTTC.

This clone was seen more than once but under ten times. The V gene is TRBV25-1, the J gene TRBJ1-4; tentatively, D is TRBD1 (5 bases). V lost 3 bases and J lost 9, with 11 bases in between. Germline CDR1 and CDR2: MGHDK and SYGVNS. The CDR3 covers 13 residues. CDR3 nucleotide sequence: TGTGCCAGCAGTGAGGGACGTGGGAAAAAACTGTTTTTT. Translating it yields CASSEGRGKKLFF.

As regards this clone: A junction end diverges from the germline sequence, so it may reflect a read error. The V and J genes are TRBV5-4 and TRBJ1-1; a weak D match, TRBD1 (5 bases). The CDR3 is made up of 14 amino acids. CDR1 is SGHNT, CDR2 YYREEE, per germline (reference sequence). CDR3 protein: CASSPTVMNTEAFF. In nucleotides, the CDR3 is TGCGCCAGCAGCCCGACAGTTATGAACACTGAAGCTTTCTTT.

This chain joins TRBV7-2 and TRBJ2-5, with D possibly matching TRBD1 (6 bases). This CDR3 is 15 amino acids long. Per germline, CDR1 SGHTA and CDR2 FQGNSA. Trimming pared 5 bases from V and 3 bases from J, leaving 16 bases between. The CDR3 sequence: CASSLWGQAEETQYF. The CDR3 DNA sequence: TGTGCCAGCAGCCTATGGGGGCAGGCAGAAGAGACCCAGTACTTC. The full variable domain, its missing parts supplied by reference TRBV7-2 and TRBJ2-5, is GAGVSQSPSNKVTEKGKDVELRCDPISGHTALYWYRQSLGQGLEFLIYFQGNSAPDKSGLPSDRFSAERTGGSVSTLTIQRTQQEDSAVYLCASSLWGQAEETQYFGPGTRLLVL.